This TCR beta chain derives from a study of blood T cells in healthy people across ages. Worth noting for this clonotype: The antigen remains unidentified.

The trim removed 3 bases at V and 5 bases at J, leaving 7 bases unmatched. CDR3 length: 15 residues. Germline CDR1 SNHLY, CDR2 FYNNEI. Per sample, at least 5.5 micrograms of total RNA were extracted. PCR was performed a second time for about 7 to 11 cycles using a sample-barcoded 5' primer and a J-beta primer mix. Each TCR beta cDNA got a 12-nucleotide random molecular identifier. TCRdb fed the 5' RACE reads into MiXCR, producing one record per CDR3 protein. The sample lists 850,000 to 950,000 distinct CDR3 sequences; 29% were seen once. The study, taken as a whole, reports: In older individuals, TCR beta diversity per million T cells was lower, falling roughly linearly with age. Expanded clonotype changes were possibly confounded by unknown donor CMV status.

V gene TRBV2 combines with J gene TRBJ2-5, with 9 bases matching TRBD2. Sequencing was performed on blood. The source is a woman of 80 years or more in good health. The chain's CDR3 is CASSDSGLAGETQYF. CDR3 nucleotide sequence: TGTGCCAGCAGTGATTCGGGACTAGCCGGGGAGACCCAGTACTTC.